This T cell receptor beta chain was identified in a study of OX40 agonist ivuxolimab in advanced cancers. The sampling schedule covered blood at baseline, cycle 4 day 1, and cycle 7 day 1. Data came from immunoSEQ multiplex PCR; TCRdb stores just in-frame clones and leaves some out. This table holds more than 70,000 clones, approximately 83% found once. This clonotype was sampled from an adult with an advanced solid tumor such as melanoma, head and neck, liver or kidney cancer. Source: CD4+ or CD8+ T cells sorted from blood, taken in a trial of the OX40 agonist ivuxolimab.

The CDR3: CASSSLRQGELGYTF. CDR3 coding DNA: TGTGCCAGCAGCTCGTTGAGACAGGGGGAGCTTGGCTACACCTTC. The genes are TRBV5-6 and TRBJ1-2; 9 bases line up with TRBD1. J was trimmed by 7 bases and V by 3 bases; bases with no gene match: 10. The length of the CDR3 is 15 residues. Germline V CDR1 and CDR2: SGHDT, YYEEEE. Full variable domain (remainder filled in from reference TRBV5-6 and TRBJ1-2): DAGVTQSPTHLIKTRGQQVTLRCSPKSGHDTVSWYQQALGQGPQFIFQYYEEEERQRGNFPDRFSGHQFPNYSSELNVNALLLGDSALYLCASSSLRQGELGYTFGSGTRLTVV.